One and the same sample provided the 7 T cell receptor beta chains below, sequenced in a study of blood T cells in healthy people across ages. Through a sample-barcoded 5' primer and a J-beta primer mix, a second PCR was run for roughly 6 to 11 cycles. MiXCR, applied by TCRdb to the 5' RACE reads, yields one record per CDR3 protein. The sample has about 970,000 distinct CDR3 sequences; around 54% are singletons. The specimen sequenced was blood. The origin of the receptors is a woman aged 60-75 years in good health.

The chain employs TRBV5-1 and TRBJ2-1, with D possibly being TRBD2 (6 bases). Per the germline V gene, CDR1 is SGHRS and CDR2 is YFSETQ. The ends were cut back, 7 bases at V and 0 bases at J, with 14 bases in the middle. The CDR3 runs to 15 residues. The CDR3 protein is CASPHRGSSYNEQFF. The CDR3, as DNA: TGCGCCAGCCCCCACCGGGGGAGCTCCTACAATGAGCAGTTCTTC.

This clonotype showed up just a few times. The V and J genes are TRBV29-1 and TRBJ2-7; D is uncertain. The CDR3 extends over 11 amino acids. Trimming removed 7 bases from V and 7 bases from J, with 14 bases in between. Germline V lookup: CDR1 SQVTM, CDR2 ANQGSEA. The CDR3 is CSAAEYREQYF. As DNA, the CDR3 is TGCAGCGCCGCGGAGTACAGAGAGCAGTACTTC.

This clonotype was picked up one time. The chain combines TRBV25-1 with TRBJ1-2; D is perhaps TRBD1 (6 bases). CDR3 length: 15 amino acids. Looked up from germline, CDR1 is MGHDK and CDR2 is SYGVNS. Trimming stripped 1 base from V and 4 bases from J, with 13 bases between. The CDR3 sequence is CASSEFAGAAYGYTF. In DNA, the CDR3 is TGTGCCAGCAGTGAATTTGCAGGGGCCGCCTATGGCTACACCTTC.

J is TRBJ2-2 and V is TRBV25-1, with D possibly TRBD2 on 5 matching bases. Germline V CDR1 and CDR2: MGHDK, SYGVNS. The CDR3 sequence is 15 residues long. With 7 bases removed from V and 3 bases from J, the gap between germline ends came to 15 bases. The CDR3 spells CASMRRGIDTGELFF. The DNA for the CDR3 is TGTGCCAGCATGCGGCGAGGGATCGACACCGGGGAGCTGTTTTTT.

This chain uses TRBV12-3 or TRBV12-4 with TRBJ1-5; D perhaps matches TRBD1 (5 bases). There are 15 residues in the CDR3. Deletions cut 7 bases from V and 2 bases from J, with 15 bases between. The CDR3 DNA is TGTGCCAGCAAAGACCAGGGTGTGGGCAATCAGCCCCAGCATTTT. It encodes CASKDQGVGNQPQHF.

This rearrangement joins TRBV27 to TRBJ2-5; D unclear. The CDR3 is 13 residues long. Trimming cost V 3 bases and J 3 bases, with 8 bases left between them. CDR1 and CDR2 from the germline V gene are MNHEY and SMNVEV (reference sequence). The CDR3 protein is CASSFEAEETQYF. The CDR3 DNA sequence: TGTGCCAGCAGTTTCGAGGCAGAAGAGACCCAGTACTTC.

The chain carries TRBV20-1 and TRBJ1-6; 8 bases align to TRBD1. Germline V gives CDR1 DFQATT, CDR2 SNEGSKA (reference sequence). The CDR3 runs to 13 residues. Germline trimming cut 6 bases from V and 9 bases from J; bases unmatched to any gene: 7. The CDR3 sequence: CSATGTGRSPLHF. The DNA of the CDR3 is TGCAGTGCAACCGGGACAGGTCGTTCACCCCTCCACTTT.